These 22 T cell receptor beta chains were all obtained from the same sample, sequenced in a study of shared clonotypes between healthy human individuals. Positively selected for CCR7, the CD45RO-negative cells used as naive CD8 cells excluded terminally differentiated effector memory CD45RA+ cells. Profiling relied on immunoSEQ multiplex PCR, and the TCRdb table lists in-frame clones only, not all of them. The sample has around 1.9 million clones, 85% to 95% seen once. Sequenced: naive CD8+ T cells from PBMCs. These receptors all stem from a man younger than 35 in good health. Some clones in this sample may be carry-over from other donors' samples.

This clone has just a few counts. V is TRBV28 and J is TRBJ1-4; D is ambiguous. Trimming shortened V by 3 bases and J by 8 bases, and 16 bases separated the two germline ends. The CDR3 contains 15 residues. The germline V gene has CDR1 MDHEN and CDR2 SYDVKM. The CDR3 DNA reads as TGTGCCAGCAGTTTTAGGCGTTGGGGAGAAGAAAAACTGTTTTTT. Its protein is CASSFRRWGEEKLFF.

The chain is built from TRBV5-6 and TRBJ2-7; no reliable D call. This CDR3 contains 13 residues. V was pared by 4 bases and J by 3 bases, with 11 bases between. CDR1 and CDR2 from the germline V gene are SGHDT and YYEEEE. The CDR3 DNA reads as TGTGCCAGCAGCCCTGAACCAAACTACGAGCAGTACTTC. Its protein is CASSPEPNYEQYF. The full variable domain, with the rest looked up from reference TRBV5-6 and TRBJ2-7, is DAGVTQSPTHLIKTRGQQVTLRCSPKSGHDTVSWYQQALGQGPQFIFQYYEEEERQRGNFPDRFSGHQFPNYSSELNVNALLLGDSALYLCASSPEPNYEQYFGPGTRLTVT.

The V gene is TRBV10-3, the J gene TRBJ2-4, with D maybe TRBD2 (6 bases). Germline CDR1 ENHRY, CDR2 SYGVKD. This CDR3 comprises 16 residues. V was pared by 4 bases and J by 0 bases, with 13 bases between. CDR3 sequence (DNA): TGTGCCATCAGTGGCGGGACGGGACTAGCCAAAAACATTCAGTACTTC. Translated, it gives CAISGGTGLAKNIQYF.

A single count supports this clone. The rearrangement links TRBV4-1 to TRBJ2-7, with 10 bases matching TRBD1. J gave up 7 bases and V 4 bases, and 10 bases lay outside the gene matches. The CDR3 runs 15 residues. Germline V lookup: CDR1 MGHRA, CDR2 YSYEKL. The CDR3 loop reads CASSPRSGTGEEQYF. The CDR3 DNA sequence: TGCGCCAGCAGCCCCCGTTCCGGGACAGGGGAAGAGCAGTACTTC.

The chain carries TRBV29-1 and TRBJ2-7; no definite D call. In germline, CDR1 is SQVTM, CDR2 ANQGSEA. CDR3 length equals 13 residues. Trimming stripped 4 bases from V and 2 bases from J, with 12 bases between. CDR3 amino acids: CSVVVGRAYEQYF. In DNA, the CDR3 is TGCAGCGTTGTAGTCGGGCGAGCCTACGAGCAGTACTTC.

This clone showed up just a few times. The rearrangement joins TRBV9 to TRBJ2-2; TRBD2 might be the D (6 bases). CDR1 is SGDLS and CDR2 is YYNGEE in the germline V gene. The V gene lost 0 bases and the J gene lost 3 bases, with 15 bases spanning the gap. This CDR3 has 17 amino acids. CDR3 amino acids: CASSVASGAGYTGELFF. The CDR3 nucleotides read TGTGCCAGCAGCGTAGCATCGGGAGCGGGTTACACCGGGGAGCTGTTTTTT. Full variable domain (rest looked up from reference TRBV9 and TRBJ2-2): DSGVTQTPKHLITATGQRVTLRCSPRSGDLSVYWYQQSLDQGLQFLIQYYNGEERAKGNILERFSAQQFPDLHSELNLSSLELGDSALYFCASSVASGAGYTGELFFGEGSRLTVL.

CDR3 amino acids: CASSAPGTPHEQYF. Here the CDR3 DNA reads TGTGCCAGCAGCGCCCCCGGGACCCCCCACGAGCAGTACTTC. The chain joins TRBV7-9 to TRBJ2-7; TRBD1 or TRBD2 may be the D gene (5 bases each). Germline loops: CDR1 SEHNR, CDR2 FQNEAQ (reference sequence). The V end was cut by 5 bases, the J end by 5 bases, with 16 bases between. The CDR3 length is 14 residues.

This chain connects TRBV4-2 to TRBJ1-2; TRBD1 aligns across 7 bases. Trimming took 0 bases from V and 7 from J; bases not matched to a gene: 8. In germline, CDR1 is LGHNA, CDR2 YNFKEQ. This CDR3 contains 15 residues. The CDR3 nucleotides read TGTGCCAGCAGCCAAGAACACAGGGGCGTAGCTGGCTACACCTTC. It specifies CASSQEHRGVAGYTF.

The chain uses TRBV9 and TRBJ2-1; D assignment may be TRBD1 or TRBD2 (5 bases each). Germline lookup yields CDR1 SGDLS and CDR2 YYNGEE. The CDR3 runs to 16 residues. V was clipped by 3 bases and J by 4 bases, with 17 bases between them. Here the CDR3 DNA reads TGTGCCAGCAGCGCAGAAACCGGGACGGAGTACAATGAGCAGTTCTTC. Translation: CASSAETGTEYNEQFF.

The J gene is TRBJ2-7, the V gene TRBV7-6; 8 bases agree with TRBD1. CDR1 is SGHVS and CDR2 is FNYEAQ in the germline V gene. With V trimmed by 3 bases and J by 5 bases, 3 bases remained unmatched. The CDR3 runs to 13 residues. In DNA form, the CDR3 reads TGTGCCAGCAGCTTGGACAGGGCCCACGAGCAGTACTTC. Amino acids: CASSLDRAHEQYF.

The V call is TRBV10-3, the J call TRBJ2-3; D not certain. Germline V lookup: CDR1 ENHRY, CDR2 SYGVKD. V dropped 3 bases and J dropped 7 bases, with 20 bases sitting between them. This CDR3 spans 16 amino acids. CDR3 region: CAISDWTAATLNTQYF. The CDR3 region has the DNA TGTGCCATCAGTGACTGGACCGCCGCGACACTTAATACGCAGTATTTT.

The genes are TRBV5-4 and TRBJ2-1, with 11 positions matching TRBD2. This CDR3 spans 15 amino acids. CDR1 and CDR2 from the germline V gene are SGHNT and YYREEE (reference sequence). J was trimmed by 4 bases and V by 3 bases; bases with no gene match: 3. The CDR3 is CASSYGTSGYNEQFF. In DNA form, the CDR3 reads TGTGCCAGCAGCTATGGGACTAGCGGATACAATGAGCAGTTCTTC.

The chain is built from TRBV28 and TRBJ2-1; TRBD2 might be the D (5 bases). The V and J ends lost 4 bases and 9 bases respectively, with 10 bases between them. This CDR3 is built from 12 residues. CDR1 is MDHEN and CDR2 is SYDVKM in the germline V gene. This CDR3 reads CASSSYEGEQFF. The CDR3 region has the DNA TGTGCCAGCAGTTCCTACGAGGGTGAGCAGTTCTTC.

The rearrangement uses TRBV23-1 and TRBJ2-7; no definite D call. TRBV23-1 is annotated as an ORF whose role is uncertain. V was cut by 4 bases and J by 6 bases, with 4 bases left in between. The CDR3 length is 10 residues. CDR3: CASSRCEQYF. In DNA, the CDR3 is TGCGCCAGCAGTCGCTGCGAGCAGTACTTC.

The V call is TRBV19, the J call TRBJ2-3; either TRBD1 or TRBD2 may supply D (5 bases each). Germline CDR1 reads LNHDA; CDR2 reads SQIVND (reference sequence). The CDR3 length is 15 residues. The germline V and J ends were trimmed by 4 bases and 2 bases, with 13 bases remaining between them. This CDR3 is CASSRGPRFTDTQYF. The CDR3, as DNA: TGTGCCAGTAGTAGGGGACCAAGATTCACAGATACGCAGTATTTT.

This sequence joins TRBV7-9 and TRBJ2-3, with 10 nucleotides matching TRBD2. Germline values: CDR1 SEHNR, CDR2 FQNEAQ (reference sequence). The CDR3 length is 14 residues. V gave up 6 bases and J gave up 9 bases; unmatched junction bases: 9. The CDR3 nucleotides read TGTGCCAGCAGACTAGCGGGACCCCGCGGGACGCAGTATTTT. Its protein product is CASRLAGPRGTQYF.

The chain has TRBV9 and TRBJ2-7; possibly TRBD2 for D (5 bases). V was cut by 1 base and J by 6 bases, with 11 bases left in between. Germline values: CDR1 SGDLS, CDR2 YYNGEE. The CDR3 is 13 amino acids. The CDR3 is CASSVSSLGEQYF. The CDR3, as DNA: TGTGCCAGCAGCGTATCTAGCTTGGGCGAGCAGTACTTC.

The chain recombines TRBV10-1 with TRBJ1-5; D call uncertain. The CDR3 contains 15 residues. The V and J ends lost 0 bases and 0 bases respectively, with 6 bases between them. Germline values: CDR1 WNHNN, CDR2 SYGVQD (reference sequence). CDR3 bases: TGCGCCAGCAGTGAGTCGACGGATAGCAATCAGCCCCAGCATTTT. It is translated as CASSESTDSNQPQHF.

The V call is TRBV28, the J call TRBJ2-7; D tentatively fits TRBD1 or TRBD2 (5 bases each). CDR1 MDHEN and CDR2 SYDVKM come from the germline V gene. V was shortened by 7 bases and J by 3 bases, with 16 bases between the two germline ends. The CDR3 has 14 amino acids. Here the CDR3 DNA reads TGTGCCAGCAACTTGCTGGGACGGGGCTACGAGCAGTACTTC. Protein sequence: CASNLLGRGYEQYF.

The rearrangement joins TRBV2 to TRBJ2-7, with a tentative D call TRBD2 (6 bases). The CDR3 totals 15 residues. Deletions cut 4 bases from V and 1 base from J, with 14 bases between. Per germline, CDR1 SNHLY and CDR2 FYNNEI. The CDR3 nucleotides read TGTGCCAGCAGTGGGGACTTGGATAATTCCTACGAGCAGTACTTC. Translation: CASSGDLDNSYEQYF.

V and J are TRBV5-1 and TRBJ2-5; 8 nucleotides line up with TRBD2. The CDR3 has 14 residues. Trimming took 4 bases from V and 2 from J; bases not matched to a gene: 4. CDR1 SGHRS and CDR2 YFSETQ come from the germline V gene. DNA of the CDR3: TGCGCCAGCAGCCCCGGACTAGCACAAGAGACCCAGTACTTC. It encodes CASSPGLAQETQYF.

Remarks on this clone: This sample also contains other DNA sequences that code for the same CDR3. The V and J genes are TRBV7-3 and TRBJ2-1, with 8 bases aligning to TRBD2. J lost 1 base, V lost 2 bases, and 4 bases had no gene match. The CDR3 has 16 residues. Germline V gene lookup returns CDR1 SGHTA and CDR2 FQGTGA. The CDR3 is CASSLLSGSSYNEQFF. CDR3 nucleotides: TGTGCCAGCAGCTTATTAAGCGGGAGTTCCTACAATGAGCAGTTCTTC.